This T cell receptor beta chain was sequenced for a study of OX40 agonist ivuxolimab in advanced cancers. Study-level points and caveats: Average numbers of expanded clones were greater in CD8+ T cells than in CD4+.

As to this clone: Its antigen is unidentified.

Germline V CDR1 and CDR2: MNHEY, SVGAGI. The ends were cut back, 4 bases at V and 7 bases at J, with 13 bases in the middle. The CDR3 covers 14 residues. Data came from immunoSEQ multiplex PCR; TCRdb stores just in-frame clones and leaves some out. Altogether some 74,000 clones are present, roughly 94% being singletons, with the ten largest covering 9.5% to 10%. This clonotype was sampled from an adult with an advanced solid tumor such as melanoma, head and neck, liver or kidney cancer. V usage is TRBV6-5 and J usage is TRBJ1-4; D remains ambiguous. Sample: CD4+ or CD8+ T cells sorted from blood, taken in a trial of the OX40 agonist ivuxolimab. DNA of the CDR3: TGTGCCAGCAGTTTGGTGAGGATAGGTGAAAAACTGTTTTTT. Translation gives CASSLVRIGEKLFF.